This T cell receptor (beta chain) derives from a study of CD4 T cells in relation to SARS-CoV-2 and coronaviruses (dated by TCRdb to 2020 to 2022). In terms of the full investigation: Across all 12 patients in the full convalescent cohort, ages ranged from about 21 to 80 years, with a median of 38. For other donors in the study, expansion assays were sequenced with a different, Illumina-based TCR-beta assay. At the level of individual TCR clonotypes, the study measured memory CD4+ T cell crossreactivity between SARS-CoV-2 spike protein and common cold coronavirus spike proteins. HLA restriction was mapped for shared crossreactive spike epitopes using patient-derived lymphoblastoid cell lines. The roughly twelve convalescent patients included 8 males and 4 females; two subjects were Hispanic. Samples from a few pre-COVID donors and the naive versus memory experiments were sequenced with the Adaptive Biotechnologies TCR-sequencing kit; other data were Illumina-based. The study at large found these results: About 60% of donors had memory CD4+ clonotypes that crossrecognized SARS-CoV-2 and at least one common cold coronavirus spike. Small numbers of patients and of tested TCRs were a limitation of the study. Because no donor provided both pre-pandemic and post-infection samples, tracing the source of pre-existing responses was limited. Compared with monoreactive clones, crossreactive clones had significantly weaker SARS-CoV-2-driven expansion, a result consistent with antigenic imprinting. Sequencing of naive versus memory cells indicated that the assay detects memory recall responses, not primary responses primed during culture. Because the crossreactivity analysis focused on spike protein, crossreactivity against other viral proteins was not assessed.

Naive and memory CD4+ T cells were separated from cryopreserved PBMCs by first enriching for CD4 and then performing EasySep naive CD4+ T cell enrichment. PBMCs were isolated from leukapheresis product or whole blood by Ficoll-Paque PLUS gradient centrifugation. PBMCs were either used fresh in the expansion assay or cryopreserved at -140 degrees C. The QIAamp Micro DNA Kit was used to extract genomic DNA from the CD4+ T cells. As to this clone: Its antigen is not yet known. No quality values exist for individual bases; no much larger clone is one base distant.

Deep-resolution immunoSEQ TCR-beta sequencing was performed on DNA from uncultured naive and memory CD4+ T cells. Per the original workflow: During preprocessing, nonproductive sequences were removed, as were CDR3s that did not start with C, did not end with F or W, or were shorter than 7 amino acids. Cultured and uncultured naive and memory CD4+ repertoires were searched for previously identified spike- and CEF-reactive CDR3s. CDR3 homology was measured as pairwise Levenshtein distance, computed with the stringdist R package after trimming three terminal residues from each end. TCRdb stores this immuneACCESS table with in-frame sequences only. Part of the clones is absent; in the studies checked, under half of the shortfall reflects unresolved V genes, and no reason is known for the rest. For V, J and clone size, that table is used; D and trimming come from the DNA. This sample comprises about 38,000 clones, roughly 90% of them detected only once. The ten biggest clones cover 9.2% of the sample.

The source is an adult with COVID-19. The sequenced material came from memory CD4+ T cells from PBMCs. The cell subset or site label, read with the paper, signifies: memory (non-naive) CD4+ T cells.

The nucleotide sequence reads TGTGCCAGCAGCACCCAGGGGTCCCATACGCAGTATTTT. Translated, it gives CASSTQGSHTQYF. The sequence is built from TRBV7-2 and TRBJ2-3; TRBD1 is possibly the D segment (6 matching bases). V is clipped by 5 bases and J by 7 bases, and the sequence between their germline boundaries is 13 bases long. The germline V gene provides CDR1 SGHTA and CDR2 FQGNSA. Spanning cysteine to phenylalanine, the CDR3 consists of 13 amino acids. Only the CDR3 part of the read is kept: 39 bases, read in frame from the first base. Reference TRBV7-2 and TRBJ2-3 proteins supply the regions before and after the CDR3; the full variable domain is: GAGVSQSPSNKVTEKGKDVELRCDPISGHTALYWYRQSLGQGLEFLIYFQGNSAPDKSGLPSDRFSAERTGGSVSTLTIQRTQQEDSAVYLCASSTQGSHTQYFGPGTRLTVL.